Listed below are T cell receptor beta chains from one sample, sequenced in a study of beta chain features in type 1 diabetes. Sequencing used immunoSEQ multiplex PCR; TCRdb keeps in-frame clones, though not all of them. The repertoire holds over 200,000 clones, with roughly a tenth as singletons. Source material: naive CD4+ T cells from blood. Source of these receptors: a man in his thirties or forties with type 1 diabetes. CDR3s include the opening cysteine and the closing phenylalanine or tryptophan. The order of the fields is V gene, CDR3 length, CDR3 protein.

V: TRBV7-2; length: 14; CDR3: CASSQWGGSETQYF
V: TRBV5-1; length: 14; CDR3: CASSVGTPTYEQYF
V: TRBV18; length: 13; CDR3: CASSFPVAETQYF
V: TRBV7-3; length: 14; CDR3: CASSLAGDYNEQFF
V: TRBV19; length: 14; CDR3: CASKTGTGRSEAFF
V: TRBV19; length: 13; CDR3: CASSDRGHQPQHF
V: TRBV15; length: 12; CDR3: CATTGGSGELFF
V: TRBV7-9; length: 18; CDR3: CASSLKAFPEDSYNEQFF
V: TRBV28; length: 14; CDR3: CASSSPDRKETQYF
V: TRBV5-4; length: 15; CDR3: CASSLGTGGGDTQYF
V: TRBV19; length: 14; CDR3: CASRSGGSNEKLFF
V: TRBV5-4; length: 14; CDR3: CASSIGQDNSPLHF
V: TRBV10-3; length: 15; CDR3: CAISPQGARNQPQHF
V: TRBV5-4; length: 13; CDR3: CASSYPGDYGYTF
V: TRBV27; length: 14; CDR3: CASSLVGGNSPLHF
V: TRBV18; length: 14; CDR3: CASSPTGPNTEAFF
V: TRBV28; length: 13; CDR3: CASSSTSSYEQYF
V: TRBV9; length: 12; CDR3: CASSAQGNEQFF
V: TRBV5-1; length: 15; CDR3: CASSLIAGGTDTQYF
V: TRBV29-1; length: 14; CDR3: CSVGTSGGPYEQYF
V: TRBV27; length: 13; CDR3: CASSWDRGTEAFF
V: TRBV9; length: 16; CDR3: CASSVGPGQLHYEQYF
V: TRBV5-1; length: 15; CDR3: CASSLVGSGANVLTF
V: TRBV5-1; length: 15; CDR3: CASSLTSGTYNEQFF
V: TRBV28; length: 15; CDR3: CASNSGGAGTGELFF
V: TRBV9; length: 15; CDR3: CASSAGTVYYNEQFF
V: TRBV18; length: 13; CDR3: CASSPSSYNEQFF
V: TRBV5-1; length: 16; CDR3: CASSGGQGARKDGYTF
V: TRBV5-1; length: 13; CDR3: CASSLGGDETQYF
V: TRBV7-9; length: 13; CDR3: CASSLEAGNEITF
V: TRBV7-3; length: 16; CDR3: CASSPRWARGIQPQHF
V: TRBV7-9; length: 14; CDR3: CASSFPGQSYEQYF
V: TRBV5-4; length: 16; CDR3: CASSSPPGTGGSEAFF
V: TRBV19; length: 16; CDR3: CASSIRTGANTGELFF
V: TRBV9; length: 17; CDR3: CASSVTAGGSSYNEQFF
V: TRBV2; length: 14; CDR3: CASESGQLNTEAFF
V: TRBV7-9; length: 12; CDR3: CASSFGQGELFF
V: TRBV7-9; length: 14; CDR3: CASSGRTGNTEAFF
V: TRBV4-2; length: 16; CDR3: CASSLRLAGETGELFF
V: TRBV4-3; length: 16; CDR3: CASSRPAGGQGNEQFF
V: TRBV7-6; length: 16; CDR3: CASSPTGGATKNIQYF
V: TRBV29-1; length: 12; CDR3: CSVGTSGETQYF
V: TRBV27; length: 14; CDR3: CARLGTSVDNEQFF
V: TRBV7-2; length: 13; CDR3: CASSPTGARGYTF
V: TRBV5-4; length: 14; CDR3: CASSLARAYNEQFF
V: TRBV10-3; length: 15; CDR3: CAISESTSSGETQYF
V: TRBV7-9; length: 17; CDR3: CASSLRTGRLMNTEAFF
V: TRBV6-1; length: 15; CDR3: CASNSGTSGGSEQYF
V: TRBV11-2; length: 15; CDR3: CAVYVGGPLDYGYTF
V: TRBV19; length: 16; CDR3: CASSTRQSSNTGELFF
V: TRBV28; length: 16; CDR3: CASIPPGQGSTGELFF
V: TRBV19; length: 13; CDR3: CASARQGLQPQHF
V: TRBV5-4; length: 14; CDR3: CASIRIRGRGGYTF
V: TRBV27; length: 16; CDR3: CASSFQGASGANVLTF
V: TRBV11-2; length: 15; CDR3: CASSNPQTANYGYTF
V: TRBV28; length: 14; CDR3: CASIEAGAKYEQYF
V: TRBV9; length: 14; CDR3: CASSPRTGSYGYTF
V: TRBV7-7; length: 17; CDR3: CASSLVVSGSDQETQYF
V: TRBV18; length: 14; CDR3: CASSENTGNTEAFF